The 2 T cell receptor beta chains below were found in one sample sequenced in a study of blood T cell repertoires in COVID-19. The repertoire was sequenced with immunoSEQ multiplex PCR; TCRdb's copy has only in-frame clones and lacks some. The sample has about 200,000 clones; over 70% are singletons. The sample comprised peripheral blood. These receptors all stem from a woman aged 65 to 85 with acute or convalescent COVID-19.

This rearrangement joins TRBV28 to TRBJ1-2; 7 positions match TRBD1. The CDR3 is 13 residues long. Germline V gene data show CDR1 as MDHEN and CDR2 as SYDVKM. The V segment lost 7 bases and the J segment 4 bases; nucleotides outside the gene matches: 6. CDR3 sequence (DNA): TGTGCCAGCAAACTGACAGGGACCTATGGCTACACCTTC. The encoded protein is CASKLTGTYGYTF.

The rearrangement uses TRBV28 and TRBJ1-2; TRBD1 agrees at 8 bases. Germline V CDR1 and CDR2: MDHEN, SYDVKM. The junction had 8 bases not matched to a gene; V was cut back by 6 bases and J by 8 bases. The CDR3 runs to 13 residues. The CDR3 region has the DNA TGTGCCAGCAGCCGGCAAGGACAGGGCGGCTACACCTTC. Translated, it gives CASSRQGQGGYTF.